These 6 T cell receptor beta chains share one sample of origin, sequenced in a study of cytomegalovirus exposure and HLA in healthy donors. A multiplex PCR was run with 60 Vbeta primers and 13 Jbeta primers. Sequenced by immunoSEQ multiplex PCR; TCRdb stores in-frame clones only, minus some. The sample spans around 130,000 clones; the ten largest clones claim about 1.6%. Sequencing was done on a sample of PBMCs. These receptors were collected from a woman aged 35 to 49 in good health and CMV-seronegative.

The CDR3 DNA sequence: TGTGCCAGCTCACCACCGGGTAGCTCGGGGGGGCCTGGCTACACCTTC. Residues: CASSPPGSSGGPGYTF. The J gene is TRBJ1-2, the V gene TRBV18, with D perhaps TRBD1 (6 bases). The CDR3 is made up of 16 amino acids. The germline CDR1 and CDR2 sequences are KGHSH and LQKENI. Trimming pared 0 bases from V and 7 bases from J, leaving 18 bases between.

The chain combines TRBV11-2 with TRBJ2-5; perhaps TRBD2 as D (5 bases). Deletions cut 8 bases from V and 5 bases from J, with 21 bases between. Germline V gives CDR1 SGHAT, CDR2 FQNNGV. The CDR3 covers 15 residues. The CDR3 here is CASRPSPRRRETQYF. In DNA, the CDR3 is TGTGCCAGCCGACCAAGCCCGAGGAGGCGGGAGACCCAGTACTTC.

The chain links TRBV11-2 to TRBJ1-2; TRBD1 matches 7 bases. V lost 5 bases to trimming and J lost 6 bases; unmatched junction nucleotides: 9. CDR3 length: 14 amino acids. Germline lookup yields CDR1 SGHAT and CDR2 FQNNGV. CDR3 DNA: TGTGCCAGCAGCCCTTTGACAGGGTCGGATGGCTACACCTTC. Translating gives CASSPLTGSDGYTF.

The rearrangement uses TRBV18 and TRBJ1-2; 8 positions agree with TRBD1. There are 12 residues in the CDR3. J was trimmed by 7 bases and V by 5 bases; bases with no gene match: 3. Germline V gene sequence: CDR1 KGHSH, CDR2 LQKENI. CDR3 in DNA: TGTGCCAGCTCATCTACAGGGGGTGGCTACACCTTC. Protein sequence: CASSSTGGGYTF. The full variable domain, in which reference TRBV18 and TRBJ1-2 provide the parts outside the CDR3, is NAGVMQNPRHLVRRRGQEARLRCSPMKGHSHVYWYRQLPEEGLKFMVYLQKENIIDESGMPKERFSAEFPKEGPSILRIQQVVRGDSAAYFCASSSTGGGYTFGSGTRLTVV.

The chain carries TRBV5-4 and TRBJ1-3; D possibly corresponds to TRBD1 (5 bases). From germline, CDR1 is SGHNT and CDR2 YYREEE (reference sequence). This CDR3 is built from 16 residues. Trimming left V 1 base short and J 0 bases short, with 11 bases between. The CDR3 loop is CASSLPGDSSGNTIYF. DNA of the CDR3: TGTGCCAGCAGCTTGCCAGGTGACAGCTCTGGAAACACCATATATTTT. The whole variable domain, remainder taken from reference TRBV5-4 and TRBJ1-3, is ETGVTQSPTHLIKTRGQQVTLRCSSQSGHNTVSWYQQALGQGPQFIFQYYREEENGRGNFPPRFSGLQFPNYSSELNVNALELDDSALYLCASSLPGDSSGNTIYFGEGSWLTVV.

The chain links TRBV6-1 to TRBJ2-7; the D is unclear. V shed 2 bases and J shed 3 bases, with 8 bases lying between them. Germline CDR1 and CDR2: MNHNS and SASEGT. There are 13 residues in the CDR3. CDR3 sequence (DNA): TGTGCCAGCAGTGAATCAACCCACTACGAGCAGTACGTC. Translation gives CASSESTHYEQYV.